Below are 30 T cell receptor beta chains sequenced from a single sample in a study of blood T cell repertoires in COVID-19. Assay used: immunoSEQ multiplex PCR; TCRdb lists only in-frame clones, some missing. The sample holds roughly 500,000 clones, nearly 90% seen once. The specimen sequenced was peripheral blood. The source is a man aged 18 to 35 with COVID-19, enrolled during active disease.

The chain carries TRBV6-5 and TRBJ2-7; TRBD2 agrees at 10 bases. The germline V gene encodes CDR1 MNHEY and CDR2 SVGAGI. The CDR3 extends over 14 amino acids. After removal of 6 bases from V and 2 bases from J, the junction contained 4 bases not matched to a gene. The CDR3 loop is CASSPGLAAYEQYF. The CDR3 region has the DNA TGTGCCAGCAGCCCAGGACTAGCGGCCTACGAGCAGTACTTC.

This sequence joins TRBV11-1 and TRBJ2-1; perhaps TRBD2 as D (6 bases). The germline gives CDR1 SGHAT, CDR2 FQDESV (reference sequence). This CDR3 region has 15 residues. Trimming pared 0 bases from V and 1 base from J, leaving 7 bases between. CDR3 sequence: CASSLATSSYNEQFF. The DNA for the CDR3 is TGTGCCAGCAGCTTAGCGACTAGTTCCTACAATGAGCAGTTCTTC.

The chain has TRBV9 and TRBJ1-1, with D unresolved. The CDR3 is 14 amino acids. V lost 4 bases and J lost 2, with 12 bases in between. The germline CDR1 and CDR2 sequences are SGDLS and YYNGEE. The CDR3 reads CASSTRHSNTEAFF. DNA for the CDR3: TGTGCCAGCAGCACCCGACACAGCAACACTGAAGCTTTCTTT.

The chain combines TRBV10-3 with TRBJ2-1; D is unresolved. This CDR3 is 12 amino acids long. CDR1 is ENHRY, CDR2 SYGVKD, per germline. The ends were cut back, 6 bases at V and 8 bases at J, with 11 bases in the middle. DNA for the CDR3: TGTGCCATCAGACTTCAACCGGATGAGCAGTTCTTC. Protein product: CAIRLQPDEQFF.

The rearrangement uses TRBV6-5 and TRBJ2-1; D may be TRBD1 (5 bases). V was clipped by 4 bases and J by 9 bases, with 10 bases between them. Germline CDR1 reads MNHEY; CDR2 reads SVGAGI. The CDR3 covers 12 residues. CDR3 sequence reads: CASSLGASEQFF. CDR3 coding DNA: TGTGCCAGCAGTTTAGGGGCGAGTGAGCAGTTCTTC.

This clone was seen once. The chain joins TRBV5-5 to TRBJ1-3, with 7 nucleotides matching TRBD1. V gave up 2 bases and J gave up 0 bases; unmatched junction bases: 5. Germline CDR1 is SGHKS and CDR2 is YYEKEE (reference sequence). The CDR3 is 16 residues long. The CDR3, as DNA: TGTGCCAGCAGCTTTACTGGACAGGTCTCTGGAAACACCATATATTTT. Encoded protein: CASSFTGQVSGNTIYF. Full variable domain (remainder filled in from reference TRBV5-5 and TRBJ1-3): DAGVTQSPTHLIKTRGQQVTLRCSPISGHKSVSWYQQVLGQGPQFIFQYYEKEERGRGNFPDRFSARQFPNYSSELNVNALLLGDSALYLCASSFTGQVSGNTIYFGEGSWLTVV.

This chain connects TRBV6-5 to TRBJ2-1, with 7 bases identical to TRBD2. The ends lost 6 bases at V and 3 bases at J; junction bases unmatched: 8. Per the germline V gene, CDR1 is MNHEY and CDR2 is SVGAGI. CDR3 length: 15 amino acids. The CDR3 region is CASRAGLDIYNEQFF. The DNA for the CDR3 is TGTGCCAGCAGAGCCGGACTAGATATCTACAATGAGCAGTTCTTC.

V gene TRBV4-1 combines with J gene TRBJ1-2; 8 positions agree with TRBD1. The CDR3 runs to 14 residues. Trimming took 3 bases from V and 8 from J; bases not matched to a gene: 8. Germline loops: CDR1 MGHRA, CDR2 YSYEKL. The CDR3 protein is CASSQITTGEGYTF. CDR3 DNA sequence: TGCGCCAGCAGCCAGATAACGACAGGGGAAGGCTACACCTTC.

This chain joins TRBV7-9 and TRBJ1-1; 8 bases align to TRBD1. Trimming took 1 base from V and 5 from J; bases not matched to a gene: 6. CDR1 is SEHNR and CDR2 is FQNEAQ in the germline V gene (reference sequence). The CDR3 length is 15 residues. The CDR3: CASSLGQGAFTEAFF. The CDR3 nucleotides are TGTGCCAGCAGCTTAGGGCAGGGGGCATTTACTGAAGCTTTCTTT.

V gene TRBV5-8 combines with J gene TRBJ2-6; D is perhaps TRBD1 (6 bases). V shed 0 bases and J shed 1 base, with 14 bases lying between them. The germline CDR1 and CDR2 sequences are SGHTS and YDEGEE. The CDR3 has 18 amino acids. The CDR3 DNA sequence: TGTGCCAGCAGCTTGGTGCAGGGGCTAGTATCTGGGGCCAACGTCCTGACTTTC. It is translated as CASSLVQGLVSGANVLTF.

The rearrangement joins TRBV18 to TRBJ2-5; 8 positions agree with TRBD2. Germline V CDR1 and CDR2: KGHSH, LQKENI. Trimming removed 3 bases from V and 5 bases from J; junction bases left unmatched: 2. This CDR3 has 13 amino acids. This CDR3 is CASSPGTRETQYF. The CDR3 DNA reads TGTGCCAGCTCACCGGGGACTAGGGAGACCCAGTACTTC. Complete variable domain (other parts from reference TRBV18 and TRBJ2-5): NAGVMQNPRHLVRRRGQEARLRCSPMKGHSHVYWYRQLPEEGLKFMVYLQKENIIDESGMPKERFSAEFPKEGPSILRIQQVVRGDSAAYFCASSPGTRETQYFGPGTRLLVL.

DNA of the CDR3: TGTGCCAGTGCTTGGGGGCTCGGTGGGGTATACAATGAGCAGTTCTTC. Translated, it gives CASAWGLGGVYNEQFF. The chain couples TRBV19 to TRBJ2-1; a weak D match, TRBD1 (6 bases). V lost 8 bases and J 4 bases, leaving 21 bases between the germline ends. This CDR3 contains 16 residues. Germline CDR1 LNHDA, CDR2 SQIVND (reference sequence).

The V gene is TRBV10-2, the J gene TRBJ1-2; possible D gene TRBD1, 5 bases. The length of the CDR3 is 15 residues. Germline assignment: CDR1 WSHSY and CDR2 SAAADI. Trimming cost V 3 bases and J 0 bases, with 11 bases left between them. In DNA form, the CDR3 reads TGCGCCAGCAGTGAAGGGGCAGGCCCTAACTATGGCTACACCTTC. Translating it yields CASSEGAGPNYGYTF.

Notes on this clone: This specimen includes other DNA sequences encoding the same CDR3. The chain carries TRBV6-5 and TRBJ1-2, with TRBD1 matching 8 bases. J was trimmed by 4 bases and V by 5 bases; bases with no gene match: 6. The CDR3 length is 14 residues. Germline lookup yields CDR1 MNHEY and CDR2 SVGAGI. CDR3 bases: TGTGCCAGCAGTCCTGGACAGGGCCCCTATGGCTACACCTTC. Its protein product is CASSPGQGPYGYTF.

To note about this clone: One end of the junction fails to match germline, which may point to a read error. Other DNA sequences in this specimen translate into the identical CDR3. The chain uses TRBV19 and TRBJ2-5; 7 bases align to TRBD1. Per germline, CDR1 LNHDA and CDR2 SQIVND (reference sequence). The CDR3 is 14 amino acids. The CDR3 protein is CASSIEGAGETQYF. The CDR3 DNA is TGCGCCAGTAGTATAGAGGGGGCTGGTGAGACCCAGTACTTC. Combining the CDR3 with reference TRBV19 and TRBJ2-5 gives the whole variable domain DGGITQSPKYLFRKEGQNVTLSCEQNLNHDAMYWYRQDPGQGLRLIYYSQIVNDFQKGDIAEGYSVSREKKESFPLTVTSAQKNPTAFYLCASSIEGAGETQYFGPGTRLLVL.

This clone came up once. The rearrangement links TRBV2 to TRBJ1-5; 7 bases are a match to TRBD1. Germline-derived CDR1 and CDR2 are SNHLY and FYNNEI. The CDR3 contains 14 residues. J was trimmed by 6 bases and V by 6 bases; bases with no gene match: 8. CDR3 in DNA: TGTGCCAGCAGGATAGGACAGGTCCGTCAGCCCCAGCATTTT. Its protein is CASRIGQVRQPQHF.

V gene TRBV27 combines with J gene TRBJ1-1; D is undetermined. The CDR3 contains 14 residues. V lost 0 bases and J lost 4, with 9 bases in between. Germline V gene lookup returns CDR1 MNHEY and CDR2 SMNVEV (reference sequence). The CDR3 DNA is TGTGCCAGCAGTTTATCCCCTCCCCCCACTGAAGCTTTCTTT. Protein product: CASSLSPPPTEAFF.

The J gene is TRBJ2-3, the V gene TRBV24-1; a weak D match, TRBD2 (6 bases). This CDR3 contains 14 residues. The ends were cut back, 5 bases at V and 6 bases at J, with 14 bases in the middle. Germline CDR1 and CDR2: KGHDR and SFDVKD. The CDR3 loop is CATSGIAAKDTQYF. The DNA for the CDR3 is TGTGCCACCAGTGGAATAGCGGCTAAGGATACGCAGTATTTT.

The chain carries TRBV3-1 (or the pseudogene TRBV3-2) and TRBJ2-1; 10 nucleotides agree with TRBD2. CDR1 LGHDT and CDR2 YNNKEL come from the germline V gene (reference sequence). The V gene end was trimmed by 1 base and the J gene end by 4 bases; junction bases not matched to a gene: 10. The CDR3 has 18 residues. The DNA of the CDR3 is TGTGCCAGCAGCCAAGGGCAATGGGGTAGCGGGAGGTACAATGAGCAGTTCTTC. As protein: CASSQGQWGSGRYNEQFF.

V gene TRBV5-1 combines with J gene TRBJ2-3; 11 nucleotides line up with TRBD2. Germline CDR1 SGHRS, CDR2 YFSETQ. This CDR3 is built from 16 residues. V shed 4 bases and J 3 bases; nucleotides not matched to a gene: 7. CDR3 loop: CASSPFSGRGTDTQYF. The CDR3 DNA reads as TGCGCCAGCAGCCCCTTTAGCGGGAGGGGGACAGATACGCAGTATTTT.

The V gene is TRBV5-4, the J gene TRBJ1-3, with D possibly matching TRBD1 (6 bases). There are 18 residues in the CDR3. CDR1 is SGHNT and CDR2 is YYREEE in the germline V gene (reference sequence). V was trimmed by 7 bases and J by 0 bases, leaving 23 bases between them. The chain's CDR3 is CASGAGGRTAFSGNTIYF. For the CDR3, the DNA is TGTGCCAGCGGCGCGGGGGGAAGGACAGCTTTCTCTGGAAACACCATATATTTT. Together with reference TRBV5-4 and TRBJ1-3, the CDR3 gives the full variable domain: ETGVTQSPTHLIKTRGQQVTLRCSSQSGHNTVSWYQQALGQGPQFIFQYYREEENGRGNFPPRFSGLQFPNYSSELNVNALELDDSALYLCASGAGGRTAFSGNTIYFGEGSWLTVV.

The chain joins TRBV13 to TRBJ2-1, with 11 positions matching TRBD2. The V gene end was trimmed by 8 bases and the J gene end by 6 bases; junction bases not matched to a gene: 6. CDR1 is PRHDT, CDR2 FYEKMQ, per germline (reference sequence). The CDR3 is 14 residues long. The CDR3 coding sequence is TGTGCCAGCCATCTAGCGGGAGGCGTCAATGAGCAGTTCTTC. As protein: CASHLAGGVNEQFF.

This clone turned up a few times. This sequence joins TRBV28 and TRBJ1-2; D ambiguous. This CDR3 comprises 12 residues. Germline assignment: CDR1 MDHEN and CDR2 SYDVKM. Trimming pared 6 bases from V and 5 bases from J, leaving 10 bases between. CDR3 nucleotide sequence: TGTGCCAGCAGCCTCGAAGCTTATGGCTACACCTTC. Translating gives CASSLEAYGYTF.

This clone was observed a single time. This chain connects TRBV11-3 to TRBJ2-7; D may be TRBD2 (7 bases). The V gene's germline CDR1 is SGHNT and CDR2 YENEEA. The CDR3 runs to 15 residues. V lost 5 bases, J lost 3 bases, and 17 bases lay in between. The CDR3 sequence: CASSKGGGDNYEQYF. CDR3 bases: TGTGCCAGCAGCAAGGGGGGGGGAGACAACTACGAGCAGTACTTC. The variable domain in full, with the rest retrieved from reference TRBV11-3 and TRBJ2-7, is EAGVVQSPRYKIIEKKQPVAFWCNPISGHNTLYWYLQNLGQGPELLIRYENEEAVDDSQLPKDRFSAERLKGVDSTLKIQPAELGDSAVYLCASSKGGGDNYEQYFGPGTRLTVT.

The chain is built from TRBV11-3 and TRBJ2-5, with D possibly being TRBD1 (5 bases). The CDR3 length is 16 residues. V dropped 5 bases and J dropped 2 bases, with 18 bases sitting between them. CDR1 and CDR2 (germline): SGHNT, YENEEA. CDR3: CASSPGVWGEQETQYF. The CDR3 DNA follows: TGTGCCAGCAGCCCCGGCGTATGGGGCGAGCAAGAGACCCAGTACTTC.

The chain combines TRBV11-3 with TRBJ2-3, with D possibly matching TRBD2 (5 bases). This CDR3 has 13 residues. V shed 11 bases and J shed 6 bases, with 18 bases lying between them. Germline-derived CDR1 and CDR2 are SGHNT and YENEEA. The CDR3 bases are TGTGCCGTTAAGAGGGCCTTTCCCGATACGCAGTATTTT. It encodes CAVKRAFPDTQYF. The full variable domain, completed using reference TRBV11-3 and TRBJ2-3, is EAGVVQSPRYKIIEKKQPVAFWCNPISGHNTLYWYLQNLGQGPELLIRYENEEAVDDSQLPKDRFSAERLKGVDSTLKIQPAELGDSAVYLCAVKRAFPDTQYFGPGTRLTVL.

The genes are TRBV11-2 and TRBJ2-7; 7 bases match TRBD2. Germline values: CDR1 SGHAT, CDR2 FQNNGV. V gave up 0 bases and J gave up 7 bases; unmatched junction bases: 3. This CDR3 comprises 13 residues. CDR3 DNA: TGTGCCAGCAGCTTAGAAGCGGGAATAGAGCAGTACTTC. It codes for CASSLEAGIEQYF.

The chain links TRBV2 to TRBJ2-3; no definite D call. The CDR3 consists of 13 residues. CDR1 and CDR2 (germline): SNHLY, FYNNEI. With 3 bases removed from V and 0 bases from J, the gap between germline ends came to 4 bases. CDR3 protein: CASSDYSTDTQYF. DNA for the CDR3: TGTGCCAGCAGTGACTATAGCACAGATACGCAGTATTTT.

The rearrangement joins TRBV9 to TRBJ2-5; 10 positions agree with TRBD2. Per the germline V gene, CDR1 is SGDLS and CDR2 is YYNGEE. This CDR3 contains 16 residues. V lost 0 bases, J lost 1 base, and 3 bases stayed unmatched. CDR3 sequence: CASSVGASGGQETQYF. The CDR3, as DNA: TGTGCCAGCAGCGTAGGGGCTAGCGGGGGCCAAGAGACCCAGTACTTC.

J is TRBJ2-1 and V is TRBV18; the match to TRBD2 covers 7 bases. This CDR3 has 14 residues. With V trimmed by 4 bases and J by 3 bases, 3 bases remained unmatched. The germline gives CDR1 KGHSH, CDR2 LQKENI. CDR3 DNA sequence: TGTGCCAGCTCACTAACTAGCGACTACAATGAGCAGTTCTTC. Translated, it gives CASSLTSDYNEQFF.